These 16 T cell receptor beta chains were all obtained from the same sample, sequenced in a study of cytomegalovirus exposure and HLA in healthy donors. PCR used 60 Vbeta primers and 13 Jbeta primers. Assay used: immunoSEQ multiplex PCR; TCRdb lists only in-frame clones, some missing. In the table there are some 150,000 clones, less than 85% of which are singletons. The sample taken for sequencing was PBMCs. The receptors stem from a man in his forties in good health and CMV-seropositive.

The chain has TRBV10-1 and TRBJ2-1, with 10 nucleotides matching TRBD2. Germline V gene data show CDR1 as WNHNN and CDR2 as SYGVQD (reference sequence). With 9 bases clipped from V and 8 bases from J, the junction kept 7 bases outside the gene matches. The CDR3 has 13 amino acids. The CDR3 bases are TGCGCCAGAGCGGGGGGGCGGGGCTATGAGCAGTTCTTC. This gives the protein CARAGGRGYEQFF.

V and J are TRBV6-5 and TRBJ1-3; D is possibly TRBD1 (5 bases). Germline CDR1 is MNHEY and CDR2 is SVGAGI. The CDR3 consists of 13 residues. Trimming left V 6 bases short and J 8 bases short, with 14 bases between. The CDR3 sequence: CASSLGLGDTIYF. CDR3 coding DNA: TGTGCCAGCAGCCTGGGACTCGGGGACACCATATATTTT.

V gene TRBV27 combines with J gene TRBJ2-7; possibly TRBD2 for D (6 bases). With 6 bases removed from V and 0 bases from J, the gap between germline ends came to 15 bases. Germline CDR1 reads MNHEY; CDR2 reads SMNVEV (reference sequence). The CDR3 has 15 amino acids. CDR3 nucleotides: TGTGCCAGCAGATTCTCGGCGGGGCACTCCTACGAGCAGTACTTC. Translation: CASRFSAGHSYEQYF.

The chain has TRBV18 and TRBJ2-3; 9 bases are shared with TRBD1. In germline, CDR1 is KGHSH, CDR2 LQKENI. V lost 5 bases and J lost 0; bases outside the gene matches: 3. This CDR3 is built from 15 residues. CDR3 amino acids: CASSSGQGSTDTQYF. CDR3 DNA: TGTGCCAGCTCATCGGGACAGGGAAGCACAGATACGCAGTATTTT.

This clone was found once. The V and J genes are TRBV11-2 and TRBJ2-7; D is ambiguous. Trimming shortened V by 4 bases and J by 9 bases, and 19 bases separated the two germline ends. The CDR3 contains 14 residues. Germline-derived CDR1 and CDR2 are SGHAT and FQNNGV. CDR3 region: CASSSPGAVGAQYF. The CDR3, as DNA: TGTGCCAGCAGCTCACCCGGCGCGGTCGGCGCGCAGTACTTC.

V and J are TRBV27 and TRBJ1-1; D call uncertain. Looked up from germline, CDR1 is MNHEY and CDR2 is SMNVEV (reference sequence). The CDR3 is 14 amino acids. The V end lost 6 bases, the J end lost 0 bases, and 11 bases lay between the germline ends. In nucleotides, the CDR3 is TGTGCCAGCAGAATGCTAGTGGTGAACACTGAAGCTTTCTTT. Translated, it gives CASRMLVVNTEAFF.

The chain uses TRBV4-2 and TRBJ1-2; D is possibly TRBD1 (5 bases). The CDR3 contains 15 residues. Germline-derived CDR1 and CDR2 are LGHNA and YNFKEQ. Trimming left V 4 bases short and J 7 bases short, with 19 bases between. The CDR3 coding sequence is TGTGCCAGCAGCCTGTGGGGCGGGGGTCCAAGTGGCTACACCTTC. It codes for CASSLWGGGPSGYTF.

The chain couples TRBV6-1 to TRBJ2-5, with D maybe TRBD2 (7 bases). The CDR3 contains 14 residues. Germline loops: CDR1 MNHNS, CDR2 SASEGT. The V end lost 5 bases, the J end lost 5 bases, and 15 bases lay between the germline ends. The CDR3 is CASSMRGRAETQYF. CDR3 coding DNA: TGTGCCAGCAGTATGCGGGGGCGCGCGGAGACCCAGTACTTC.

The chain carries TRBV4-1 and TRBJ2-5; 10 bases are a match to TRBD2. V gave up 0 bases and J gave up 5 bases; unmatched junction bases: 15. Germline V gene data show CDR1 as MGHRA and CDR2 as YSYEKL. The CDR3 is 19 residues long. CDR3 DNA: TGCGCCAGCAGCCAAGATGTCGCCCTAGCGGGAGAGGAAAGGGAGACCCAGTACTTC. Translation gives CASSQDVALAGEERETQYF.

This clone was observed once. This chain's CDR3 is CASSISHSFTDTQYF. The CDR3 bases are TGTGCCAGTAGTATAAGCCATTCTTTCACAGATACGCAGTATTTT. This chain connects TRBV19 to TRBJ2-3; D remains unclear. V shed 2 bases and J shed 2 bases, with 11 bases lying between them. The CDR3 runs to 15 residues. The V gene's germline CDR1 is LNHDA and CDR2 SQIVND (reference sequence). Variable domain in full (rest from reference TRBV19 and TRBJ2-3): DGGITQSPKYLFRKEGQNVTLSCEQNLNHDAMYWYRQDPGQGLRLIYYSQIVNDFQKGDIAEGYSVSREKKESFPLTVTSAQKNPTAFYLCASSISHSFTDTQYFGPGTRLTVL.

The chain uses TRBV6-5 and TRBJ1-1, with 9 bases identical to TRBD1. Germline V gene sequence: CDR1 MNHEY, CDR2 SVGAGI. V lost 6 bases, J lost 5 bases, and 7 bases stayed unmatched. The CDR3 has 14 residues. Here the CDR3 reads CASSTGTGITEAFF. CDR3 DNA sequence: TGTGCCAGCAGCACCGGGACAGGGATTACTGAAGCTTTCTTT.

V and J are TRBV7-8 and TRBJ2-1; the match to TRBD2 covers 7 bases. V lost 5 bases and J lost 7; bases outside the gene matches: 11. Germline V CDR1 and CDR2: SGHVS, FQNEAQ. The CDR3 spans 15 residues. CDR3 in amino acids: CASSHPGLGANEQFF. CDR3 bases: TGTGCCAGCAGCCATCCCGGACTAGGCGCAAATGAGCAGTTCTTC. Drawing the rest from reference TRBV7-8 and TRBJ2-1, the complete variable domain is GAGVSQSPRYKVAKRGQDVALRCDPISGHVSLFWYQQALGQGPEFLTYFQNEAQLDKSGLPSDRFFAERPEGSVSTLKIQRTQQEDSAVYLCASSHPGLGANEQFFGPGTRLTVL.

CDR3 residues: CASTESMTGGHEQYF. CDR3 bases: TGTGCCAGCACCGAATCCATGACAGGGGGCCACGAGCAGTACTTC. The chain combines TRBV6-1 with TRBJ2-7, with 10 bases lining up with TRBD1. There are 15 residues in the CDR3. Germline CDR1 is MNHNS and CDR2 is SASEGT. V shed 7 bases and J 5 bases; nucleotides not matched to a gene: 11.

The rearrangement joins TRBV19 to TRBJ1-5; D gene ambiguous. Trimming removed 1 base from V and 4 bases from J, with 5 bases in between. Germline V CDR1 and CDR2: LNHDA, SQIVND (reference sequence). The CDR3 spans 13 residues. In DNA, the CDR3 is TGTGCCAGTAGTATAGCCCGGAATCAGCCCCAGCATTTT. Its translation: CASSIARNQPQHF.

This clone was detected only a few times. This sequence joins TRBV7-3 and TRBJ1-1; maybe TRBD1 (5 bases). V was clipped by 6 bases and J by 5 bases, with 13 bases between them. The CDR3 length is 13 residues. Germline CDR1 and CDR2: SGHTA and FQGTGA. The CDR3 here is CASSCPGGTEAFF. CDR3 in DNA: TGTGCCAGCAGTTGTCCGGGGGGGACTGAAGCTTTCTTT.

This clone appeared a single time. V is TRBV4-2 and J is TRBJ1-5, with D maybe TRBD1 (6 bases). CDR1 and CDR2 from the germline V gene are LGHNA and YNFKEQ. The CDR3 runs to 16 residues. The V gene lost 0 bases and the J gene lost 6 bases, with 15 bases spanning the gap. CDR3 protein: CASSQDSGGAGQPQHF. CDR3 sequence (DNA): TGTGCCAGCAGCCAAGATTCGGGGGGCGCGGGTCAGCCCCAGCATTTT.